The 18 T cell receptor beta chains listed next were all sequenced from one sample in a study of identical twins (dated by TCRdb to the mid-2010s). Receptor amplification or capture employed 5' RACE. The instrument was an Illumina HiSeq 2000. Starting from the raw public reads, TCRdb applied fastp trimming at Q25, assembled clones with MiXCR and retained in-frame beta chains. Every entry covers one CDR3 protein and lists the most common genes and DNA from its rows. Within this sample are 690,000 or so distinct CDR3 sequences, with about 9.4% of them counted one time only. The ten largest clones represent more than 0.75% of the sample. This sample also belongs to another study, concerning yellow fever vaccine responses in identical twins.

Sequencing was done on a sample of PBMCs. The receptors were sampled from a woman aged 18 to 35 in good health.

The chain combines TRBV27 with TRBJ1-1, with unresolved D. Trimming removed 8 bases from V and 5 bases from J, with 9 bases in between. CDR3 length equals 11 residues. Germline-derived CDR1 and CDR2 are MNHEY and SMNVEV (reference sequence). The CDR3 bases are TGTGCCAGCGTGGGAGGAACTGAAGCTTTCTTT. This encodes CASVGGTEAFF.

With regard to this clonotype: A much bigger clone sits one base away, suggesting this may be a read error. The chain recombines TRBV12-3 or TRBV12-4 with TRBJ2-1; D is perhaps TRBD2 (7 bases). This CDR3 is 12 amino acids long. The CDR3 protein is CASGGAYNEQSF. The DNA for the CDR3 is TGTGCCAGCGGGGGGGCCTACAATGAGCAGTCCTTC.

This clonotype appeared a few times. In DNA, the CDR3 is TGTGCCAGCAGCTTCGGGGCTAGCTCCTATAGCACAGATACGCAGTATTTT. Translating it yields CASSFGASSYSTDTQYF. The chain links TRBV7-3 to TRBJ2-3, with D possibly being TRBD1 or TRBD2 (5 bases each). The V end lost 3 bases, the J end lost 0 bases, and 16 bases lay between the germline ends. The CDR3 sequence is 17 residues long. Per the germline V gene, CDR1 is SGHTA and CDR2 is FQGTGA. The entire variable domain, with the rest obtained from reference TRBV7-3 and TRBJ2-3, is as follows: GAGVSQTPSNKVTEKGKYVELRCDPISGHTALYWYRQSLGQGPEFLIYFQGTGAADDSGLPNDRFFAVRPEGSVSTLKIQRTERGDSAVYLCASSFGASSYSTDTQYFGPGTRLTVL.

Ten or more counts support this clonotype. The rearrangement links TRBV7-9 to TRBJ1-4, with 8 positions matching TRBD1. The CDR3 is 15 residues long. The V segment lost 8 bases and the J segment 8 bases; nucleotides outside the gene matches: 13. Germline assignment: CDR1 SEHNR and CDR2 FQNEAQ (reference sequence). CDR3 sequence (DNA): TGTGCCAGCCAGGAGATCACAGGGGGGCTAGAAAAACTGTTTTTT. As protein: CASQEITGGLEKLFF.

This clonotype has ten or more counts. CDR3 nucleotides: TGTGCCAGCGTTCCAAGGCTAGCCTACAATGAGCAGTTCTTC. It specifies CASVPRLAYNEQFF. This chain links TRBV12-3 or TRBV12-4 with TRBJ2-1; D is uncertain. The CDR3 is made up of 14 amino acids. Trimming cost V 8 bases and J 2 bases, with 13 bases left between them.

This clonotype was counted between two and nine times. The chain recombines TRBV3-1 with TRBJ2-5; the match to TRBD2 covers 13 bases. After removal of 5 bases from V and 3 bases from J, the junction contained 6 bases not matched to a gene. This CDR3 has 16 residues. The germline V gene has CDR1 LGHDT and CDR2 YNNKEL (reference sequence). Written as DNA, the CDR3 is TGTGCCAGCAGCACCCGGACTAGCGGGGGCAAAGAGACCCAGTACTTC. It is translated as CASSTRTSGGKETQYF.

This clonotype appeared a few times. The chain joins TRBV6-2 or TRBV6-3 to TRBJ2-3; 7 nucleotides match TRBD2. Germline loops: CDR1 MNHEY, CDR2 SVGEGT. The CDR3 totals 15 residues. V lost 4 bases and J lost 10; bases outside the gene matches: 14. The chain's CDR3 is CASSSFGGGRYPQYF. The CDR3 nucleotides are TGTGCCAGCAGTTCCTTCGGCGGGGGACGATATCCGCAGTATTTT.

J is TRBJ2-1 and V is TRBV3-1, with no clear D. The CDR3 sequence is 18 residues long. Germline V gene data show CDR1 as LGHDT and CDR2 as YNNKEL (reference sequence). Trimming removed 6 bases at V and 6 bases at J, with 27 bases between. CDR3 loop: CASSQTKKSPQDGNEQFF. The CDR3 DNA reads as TGTGCCAGCAGTCAAACGAAAAAGAGCCCTCAGGACGGCAATGAGCAGTTCTTC.

This clonotype was seen many times. The chain links TRBV4-3 to TRBJ1-1; 8 positions match TRBD1. The CDR3 has 16 residues. The germline gives CDR1 LGHNA, CDR2 YSLEER. V lost 1 base, J lost 10 bases, and 14 bases stayed unmatched. In DNA, the CDR3 is TGCGCCAGCAGCCAAGCCTCTAAGACAGGGGATCTTGTAGCTTTCTTT. Its translation: CASSQASKTGDLVAFF.

In this sample, this clonotype turned up a few times. The rearrangement joins TRBV27 to TRBJ2-2; 8 bases match TRBD2. Germline CDR1 MNHEY, CDR2 SMNVEV (reference sequence). The V gene end was trimmed by 2 bases and the J gene end by 3 bases; junction bases not matched to a gene: 8. The CDR3 loop spans 17 amino acids. The CDR3 spells CASSLGFEGLDTGELFF. The CDR3 nucleotides read TGTGCCAGCAGTTTAGGGTTCGAGGGACTAGACACCGGGGAGCTGTTTTTT.

The J gene is TRBJ2-2, the V gene TRBV7-2; 11 bases fit TRBD2. The CDR3 is made up of 17 amino acids. V shed 4 bases, J shed 6 bases, and the junction held 10 bases outside the gene matches. Germline V gene sequence: CDR1 SGHTA, CDR2 FQGNSA. As DNA, the CDR3 is TGTGCCAGCAGCTCCCTTTTTAGCGGGAGGGCCCCCGGGGAGCTGTTTTTT. Encoded protein: CASSSLFSGRAPGELFF.

CDR3 in DNA: TGTGCCAGCAGCTGGGCGGGTCCCGGGACCCAGTACTTC. It yields the protein CASSWAGPGTQYF. The V call is TRBV3-1, the J call TRBJ2-5, with D perhaps matching TRBD2 (5 bases). Germline V gene lookup returns CDR1 LGHDT and CDR2 YNNKEL (reference sequence). CDR3 length equals 13 residues. The V gene lost 5 bases and the J gene lost 7 bases, with 14 bases spanning the gap.

This clonotype was detected only a few times. V and J are TRBV28 and TRBJ2-4, with a weak D call TRBD2 (6 bases). V was pared by 7 bases and J by 1 base, with 11 bases between. This CDR3 spans 14 amino acids. The germline V gene encodes CDR1 MDHEN and CDR2 SYDVKM. This CDR3 reads CASNSGVAKNIQYF. The CDR3 nucleotides read TGTGCCAGCAACTCGGGGGTTGCCAAAAACATTCAGTACTTC.

This clonotype was picked up many times. V usage is TRBV7-2 and J usage is TRBJ2-1, with a possible D match to TRBD2 (5 bases). The ends were cut back, 5 bases at V and 5 bases at J, with 13 bases in the middle. The V gene's germline CDR1 is SGHTA and CDR2 FQGNSA. The CDR3 is 14 amino acids. CDR3 bases: TGTGCCAGCAGCCCCCAGTGGCGGGACAATGAGCAGTTCTTC. Translation gives CASSPQWRDNEQFF.

This clonotype was observed a handful of times. The chain couples TRBV24-1 to TRBJ2-7; 8 nucleotides match TRBD2. The ends lost 7 bases at V and 2 bases at J; junction bases unmatched: 3. The CDR3 length is 13 residues. CDR1 and CDR2 (germline): KGHDR, SFDVKD. Written as DNA, the CDR3 is TGTGCCACCAGCCCGGGGGGGACCTACGAGCAGTACTTC. Protein sequence: CATSPGGTYEQYF.

This rearrangement joins TRBV6-6 to TRBJ1-2; a weak D match, TRBD1 (5 bases). V shed 7 bases and J shed 7 bases, with 16 bases lying between them. CDR1 MNHNY and CDR2 SVGAGI come from the germline V gene (reference sequence). This CDR3 region has 13 residues. For the CDR3, the DNA is TGTGCCAGCACCGACTGGGGGGGAGGTGGCTACACCTTC. Its protein is CASTDWGGGGYTF.

This clonotype appeared once. A much larger clonotype is one base distant, so this may be a read error. This chain joins TRBV6-5 and TRBJ2-3; 7 nucleotides match TRBD1. This CDR3 is 14 amino acids long. Germline V lookup: CDR1 MNHEY, CDR2 SVGAGI. V shed 4 bases, J shed 1 base, and the junction held 2 bases outside the gene matches. Here the CDR3 reads CASSCGQGTDTQYF. CDR3 in DNA: TGTGCCAGCAGTTGCGGACAGGGCACAGATACGCAGTATTTT.

This clonotype showed up just a few times. V and J are TRBV24-1 and TRBJ2-3, with 8 nucleotides matching TRBD2. The V gene's germline CDR1 is KGHDR and CDR2 SFDVKD. This CDR3 has 13 amino acids. With 4 bases clipped from V and 9 bases from J, the junction kept 5 bases outside the gene matches. CDR3 DNA: TGTGCCACCAGTGACTCCGGGAGGGGGACGCAGTATTTT. Its translation is CATSDSGRGTQYF.